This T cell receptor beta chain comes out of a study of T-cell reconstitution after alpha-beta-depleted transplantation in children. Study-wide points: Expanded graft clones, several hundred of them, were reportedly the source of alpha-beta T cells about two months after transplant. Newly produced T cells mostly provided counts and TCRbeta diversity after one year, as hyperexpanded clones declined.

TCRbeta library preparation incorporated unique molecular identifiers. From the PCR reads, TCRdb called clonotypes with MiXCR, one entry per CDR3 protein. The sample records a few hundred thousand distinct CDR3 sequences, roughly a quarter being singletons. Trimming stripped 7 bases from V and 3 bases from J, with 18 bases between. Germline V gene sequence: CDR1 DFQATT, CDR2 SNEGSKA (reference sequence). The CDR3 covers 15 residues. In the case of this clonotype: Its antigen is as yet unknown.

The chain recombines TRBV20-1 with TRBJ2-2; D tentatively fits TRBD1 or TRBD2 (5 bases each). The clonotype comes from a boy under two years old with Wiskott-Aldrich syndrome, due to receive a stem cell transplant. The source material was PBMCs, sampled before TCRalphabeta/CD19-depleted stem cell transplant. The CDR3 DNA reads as TGCAGTGTAGTTCCTCCGGGACGGTACACCGGGGAGCTGTTTTTT. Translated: CSVVPPGRYTGELFF.